This TCR beta chain was documented in a study of blood T cell repertoires in COVID-19. Study-level background: Spain, Italy and the United States supplied samples that represented acute and convalescent COVID-19.

From germline, CDR1 is SGHDT and CDR2 YYEEEE. CDR3 length: 15 amino acids. V was cut by 4 bases and J by 1 base, with 14 bases left in between. Only in-frame clones appear in the TCRdb table, and some are missing; sequencing was by immunoSEQ multiplex PCR. The sample has approximately 180,000 clones; 70% to 90% are singletons. What was sequenced was peripheral blood. The sequence came from a person aged 70 to 80 with COVID-19, enrolled during active disease. The V gene is TRBV5-6, the J gene TRBJ2-5, with D perhaps TRBD1 (5 bases). The DNA for the CDR3 is TGTGCCAGCAGCCAATTTCAGGGCGGCCAAGAGACCCAGTACTTC. As protein: CASSQFQGGQETQYF.